What follows are 19 T cell receptor beta chains derived from one specimen sequenced in a study of shared clonotypes between healthy human individuals. Profiling relied on immunoSEQ multiplex PCR, and the TCRdb table lists in-frame clones only, not all of them. The table has 800,000 to 1,200,000 clones, 78% seen once. The sample comprised memory CD4+ T cells from PBMCs. Sample subset: CD45RA-negative fraction. The receptor source for this set is a man younger than 35 in good health. Some clones in this sample may be carry-over from other donors' samples.

In the case of this clone: The sample holds other DNA sequences that translate to the same CDR3. The chain recombines TRBV5-1 with TRBJ2-7; 10 nucleotides agree with TRBD2. The V gene end was trimmed by 4 bases and the J gene end by 2 bases; junction bases not matched to a gene: 3. This CDR3 is 14 amino acids long. Per germline, CDR1 SGHRS and CDR2 YFSETQ. The CDR3 coding sequence is TGCGCCAGCAGCCGTACTAGCGGGACCTACGAGCAGTACTTC. Translated: CASSRTSGTYEQYF.

The chain's CDR3 is CASSLYRGSYEQYF. The CDR3 DNA reads as TGTGCCAGCAGCTTATACAGGGGTTCCTACGAGCAGTACTTC. The V call is TRBV7-2, the J call TRBJ2-7, with 7 positions matching TRBD1. Germline loops: CDR1 SGHTA, CDR2 FQGNSA. The V gene end was trimmed by 2 bases and the J gene end by 1 base; junction bases not matched to a gene: 2. The CDR3 extends over 14 amino acids.

The V and J genes are TRBV18 and TRBJ1-1; D unclear. Per the germline V gene, CDR1 is KGHSH and CDR2 is LQKENI. V lost 3 bases, J lost 4 bases, and 12 bases lay in between. The CDR3 has 14 amino acids. The CDR3 sequence is CASSPTHSVTEAFF. The CDR3, as DNA: TGTGCCAGCTCACCGACCCATTCGGTCACTGAAGCTTTCTTT.

The CDR3 reads CASSRRTGNGAGANVLTF. The CDR3 DNA sequence: TGTGCCAGCAGCCGCCGGACAGGGAACGGTGCTGGGGCCAACGTCCTGACTTTC. The V gene is TRBV5-6, the J gene TRBJ2-6; TRBD1 aligns across 8 bases. J was trimmed by 2 bases and V by 4 bases; bases with no gene match: 11. The CDR3 has 18 residues. Per germline, CDR1 SGHDT and CDR2 YYEEEE.

The J gene is TRBJ1-2, the V gene TRBV6-5, with a possible D match to TRBD1 (6 bases). Germline V gene sequence: CDR1 MNHEY, CDR2 SVGAGI. Between the trimmed V and J ends, which lost 4 bases and 5 bases, there was a span of 14 bases. The CDR3 length is 14 residues. This CDR3 reads CASSSAGASYGYTF. CDR3 DNA: TGTGCCAGCAGTTCCGCGGGGGCGTCTTATGGCTACACCTTC.

The chain employs TRBV30 and TRBJ1-2, with TRBD1 matching 7 bases. The CDR3 length is 16 residues. V shed 0 bases, J shed 5 bases, and the junction held 12 bases outside the gene matches. Germline CDR1 is GTSNPN and CDR2 is SVGIG (reference sequence). The CDR3, as DNA: TGTGCCTGGAGTGTAAGCCCCCGGGACAGAGGTTATGGCTACACCTTC. Translation: CAWSVSPRDRGYGYTF.

The CDR3 DNA is TGTGCCAGCAGCCCCGGCGGATGGAACACCGGGGAGCTGTTTTTT. This translates into CASSPGGWNTGELFF. The V call is TRBV5-6, the J call TRBJ2-2; D is uncertain. The germline CDR1 and CDR2 sequences are SGHDT and YYEEEE. V was shortened by 4 bases and J by 1 base, with 11 bases between the two germline ends. The CDR3 is 15 residues long.

V and J are TRBV7-2 and TRBJ2-2; 8 positions match TRBD2. Germline V gene sequence: CDR1 SGHTA, CDR2 FQGNSA. V trimming: 0 bases; J trimming: 5 bases; junction bases outside the gene matches: 2. The length of the CDR3 is 15 residues. The CDR3 loop is CASSLASSGTGELFF. DNA for the CDR3: TGTGCCAGCAGCTTAGCATCTAGCGGGACCGGGGAGCTGTTTTTT. Full variable domain (rest looked up from reference TRBV7-2 and TRBJ2-2): GAGVSQSPSNKVTEKGKDVELRCDPISGHTALYWYRQSLGQGLEFLIYFQGNSAPDKSGLPSDRFSAERTGGSVSTLTIQRTQQEDSAVYLCASSLASSGTGELFFGEGSRLTVL.

This clone came up a few times. This chain uses TRBV28 with TRBJ1-2, with D possibly being TRBD1 (6 bases). Trimming cost V 4 bases and J 14 bases, with 29 bases left between them. Germline lookup yields CDR1 MDHEN and CDR2 SYDVKM. The CDR3 contains 16 residues. CDR3 region: CASSSPRGARFGAYTF. The CDR3 DNA reads as TGTGCCAGCAGTTCCCCCAGGGGTGCACGCTTTGGGGCGTATACCTTC.

The chain recombines TRBV27 with TRBJ1-4, with 10 bases fitting TRBD1. In germline, CDR1 is MNHEY, CDR2 SMNVEV (reference sequence). This CDR3 spans 15 amino acids. V was clipped by 5 bases and J by 5 bases; unmatched bases: 5. The CDR3 coding sequence is TGTGCCAGCAGTCTTCCGGGACAGGGGAATGAAAAACTGTTTTTT. Protein product: CASSLPGQGNEKLFF.

The chain couples TRBV11-2 to TRBJ2-7, with a possible D match to TRBD2 (7 bases). Trimming removed 5 bases at V and 4 bases at J, with 21 bases between. The CDR3 is 16 amino acids. Germline assignment: CDR1 SGHAT and CDR2 FQNNGV. This chain's CDR3 is CASSPDRGRASYEQYF. DNA of the CDR3: TGTGCCAGCAGCCCGGATAGGGGGAGGGCGTCTTACGAGCAGTACTTC.

This chain uses TRBV7-2 with TRBJ2-2; D assignment may be TRBD1 or TRBD2 (5 bases each). Germline V CDR1 and CDR2: SGHTA, FQGNSA. The CDR3 covers 13 residues. V lost 6 bases and J 4 bases, leaving 9 bases between the germline ends. The CDR3 DNA reads as TGTGCCAGCAGTCGGGACCTCACCGGGGAGCTGTTTTTT. Translation: CASSRDLTGELFF. Drawing the rest from reference TRBV7-2 and TRBJ2-2, the complete variable domain is GAGVSQSPSNKVTEKGKDVELRCDPISGHTALYWYRQSLGQGLEFLIYFQGNSAPDKSGLPSDRFSAERTGGSVSTLTIQRTQQEDSAVYLCASSRDLTGELFFGEGSRLTVL.

The chain couples TRBV6-6 to TRBJ1-1, with no clear D. Germline values: CDR1 MNHNY, CDR2 SVGAGI (reference sequence). The CDR3 length is 14 residues. V was cut by 2 bases and J by 5 bases, with 12 bases left in between. The CDR3 coding sequence is TGTGCCAGCAGTTACGGTCCCAGGAAGACTGAAGCTTTCTTT. Protein product: CASSYGPRKTEAFF.

V usage is TRBV15 and J usage is TRBJ2-5; D not resolved. Germline CDR1 and CDR2: LNHNV and YYDKDF (reference sequence). This CDR3 has 14 amino acids. V was shortened by 5 bases and J by 2 bases, with 12 bases between the two germline ends. The CDR3 DNA reads TGTGCCACCAGCGAAGGGCGGAAGCAAGAGACCCAGTACTTC. This translates into CATSEGRKQETQYF.

The chain combines TRBV15 with TRBJ1-5; D is possibly TRBD1 (5 bases). This CDR3 has 15 amino acids. Deletions cut 0 bases from V and 7 bases from J, with 13 bases between. Germline V gives CDR1 LNHNV, CDR2 YYDKDF (reference sequence). CDR3 in DNA: TGTGCCACCAGCAGAGATTTCAGGGTAGAGCAGCCCCAGCATTTT. Protein product: CATSRDFRVEQPQHF.

The J gene is TRBJ1-2, the V gene TRBV5-1, with D possibly being TRBD1 (5 bases). V lost 1 base and J 6 bases, leaving 13 bases between the germline ends. The CDR3 spans 14 residues. Per germline, CDR1 SGHRS and CDR2 YFSETQ. The CDR3 here is CASSLPSGTNGYTF. Here the CDR3 DNA reads TGCGCCAGCAGCTTGCCTTCCGGGACGAATGGCTACACCTTC.

This clone has just a few counts. The rearrangement joins TRBV18 to TRBJ2-7, with D perhaps TRBD1 (5 bases). Germline loops: CDR1 KGHSH, CDR2 LQKENI. The germline V and J ends were trimmed by 3 bases and 6 bases, with 12 bases remaining between them. This CDR3 contains 13 residues. The CDR3 nucleotides are TGTGCCAGCTCACCGACAGTAGACTTCGAGCAGTACTTC. It yields the protein CASSPTVDFEQYF.

The genes are TRBV19 and TRBJ2-7; D gene ambiguous. The CDR3 spans 13 residues. Germline V lookup: CDR1 LNHDA, CDR2 SQIVND (reference sequence). Trimming pared 4 bases from V and 3 bases from J, leaving 10 bases between. CDR3 protein: CASSTLLYYEQYF. The CDR3 region has the DNA TGTGCCAGTAGTACCCTCCTCTACTACGAGCAGTACTTC.

This clone was observed at least ten times. The gene calls are TRBV2 and TRBJ2-3; D ambiguous. This CDR3 is built from 14 residues. CDR1 SNHLY and CDR2 FYNNEI come from the germline V gene. The V end lost 7 bases, the J end lost 0 bases, and 11 bases lay between the germline ends. The CDR3 DNA sequence: TGTGCCAGCACAAGGGTATCTAGCACAGATACGCAGTATTTT. Its protein product is CASTRVSSTDTQYF.